The present T cell receptor (beta chain) was sequenced within a study of shared clonotypes between healthy human individuals. Data came from immunoSEQ multiplex PCR; TCRdb stores just in-frame clones and leaves some out. The data show roughly 2 million clones, 90% to 96% seen once. Germline values: CDR1 SNHLY, CDR2 FYNNEI. The V end was cut by 10 bases, the J end by 8 bases, with 11 bases between. The CDR3 runs to 11 residues. The sample consisted of naive CD4+ T cells sorted from blood. The subset: CD45RA+ positively selected. This TCR was recovered from a man in his late teens or twenties in good health. The chain uses TRBV2 and TRBJ2-2, with a weak D call TRBD1 (6 bases). The DNA of the CDR3 is TGTGCCACCAGGGGCCCGGGGGAGCTGTTTTTT. Amino acids: CATRGPGELFF.